This T cell receptor beta chain was identified in a study of T cells after posttransplantation cyclophosphamide. Broader study findings: TRB overlap between skin or GI tissue T cells and blood was limited. TRB clonality was highly associated with recipient CMV seropositivity and reactivation.

About this clone itself: What it binds is unknown.

Sequencing used immunoSEQ multiplex PCR; TCRdb keeps in-frame clones, though not all of them. The top ten hold around 3.5% of the sample, which has 30,000 or so clones, just over 85% seen once. In germline, CDR1 is LGHNA, CDR2 YNFKEQ. Germline trimming cut 1 base from V and 0 bases from J; bases unmatched to any gene: 8. The CDR3 runs 19 residues. This chain joins TRBV4-2 and TRBJ2-2; 10 bases map to TRBD1. The receptor's source is a man between 45 and 60 years old. Sequences were obtained from PBMCs. The CDR3 bases are TGTGCCAGCAGCCAAGCCATCGTAGGACAGGGGGCGAACACCGGGGAGCTGTTTTTT. Its protein product is CASSQAIVGQGANTGELFF.